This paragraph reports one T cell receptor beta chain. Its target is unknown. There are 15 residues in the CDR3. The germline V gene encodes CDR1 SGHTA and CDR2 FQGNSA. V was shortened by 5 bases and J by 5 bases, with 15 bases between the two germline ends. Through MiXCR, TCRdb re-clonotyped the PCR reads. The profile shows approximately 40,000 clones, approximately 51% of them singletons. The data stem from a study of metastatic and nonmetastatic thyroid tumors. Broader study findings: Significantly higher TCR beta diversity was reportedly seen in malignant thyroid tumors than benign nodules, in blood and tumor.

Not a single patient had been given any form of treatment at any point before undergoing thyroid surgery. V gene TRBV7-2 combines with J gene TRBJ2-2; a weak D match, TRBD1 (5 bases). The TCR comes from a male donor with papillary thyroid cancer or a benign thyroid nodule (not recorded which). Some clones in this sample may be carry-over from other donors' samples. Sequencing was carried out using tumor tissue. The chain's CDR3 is CASSLNGARTGELFF. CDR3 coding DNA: TGTGCCAGCAGCCTAAATGGGGCTCGGACCGGGGAGCTGTTTTTT.